This T cell receptor (beta chain) originates from a study of PD-1 blockade in classical Hodgkin lymphoma. The protocol was immunoSEQ multiplex PCR, while the TCRdb copy is restricted to in-frame clones and leaves out a portion. This repertoire shows 20,000 to 25,000 clones, about 70% found once; its top ten account for 15% to 20%. The time point is: cycle 4 day 1 (C4D1), after around six weeks of nivolumab. Relapse was seen in all patients after autologous stem cell transplantation, and brentuximab vedotin exposure was variable. This clone occurred a few times. The sequence derives from a human donor with classical Hodgkin lymphoma. This specimen was peripheral blood mononuclear cells (PBMCs), taken before the fourth cycle of nivolumab.

The CDR3 loop is CASSLAGPSMADTQYF. The CDR3, as DNA: TGTGCCAGCAGCTTAGCGGGGCCATCGATGGCAGATACGCAGTATTTT. J is TRBJ2-3 and V is TRBV7-2; TRBD1 is a possible D gene (5 bases). This CDR3 has 16 amino acids. Trimming shortened V by 0 bases and J by 4 bases, and 14 bases separated the two germline ends. Germline lookup yields CDR1 SGHTA and CDR2 FQGNSA.